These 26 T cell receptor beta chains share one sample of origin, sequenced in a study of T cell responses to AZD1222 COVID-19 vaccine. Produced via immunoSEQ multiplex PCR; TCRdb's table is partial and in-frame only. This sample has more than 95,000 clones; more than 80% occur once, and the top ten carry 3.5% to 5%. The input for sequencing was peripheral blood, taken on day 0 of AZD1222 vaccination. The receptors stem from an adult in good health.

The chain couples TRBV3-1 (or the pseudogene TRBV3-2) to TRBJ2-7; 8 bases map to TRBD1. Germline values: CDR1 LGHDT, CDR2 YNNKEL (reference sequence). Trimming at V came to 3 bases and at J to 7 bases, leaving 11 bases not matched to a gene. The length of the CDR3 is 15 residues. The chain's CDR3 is CASSHQARDRGEQYF. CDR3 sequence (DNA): TGTGCCAGCAGCCACCAAGCGCGCGACAGGGGAGAGCAGTACTTC.

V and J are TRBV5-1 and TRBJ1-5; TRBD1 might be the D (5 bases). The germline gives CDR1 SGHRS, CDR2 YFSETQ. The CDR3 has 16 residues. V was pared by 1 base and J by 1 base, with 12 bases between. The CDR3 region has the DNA TGCGCCAGCAGCTTGATCCCGGGACTGAGCAATCAGCCCCAGCATTTT. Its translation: CASSLIPGLSNQPQHF.

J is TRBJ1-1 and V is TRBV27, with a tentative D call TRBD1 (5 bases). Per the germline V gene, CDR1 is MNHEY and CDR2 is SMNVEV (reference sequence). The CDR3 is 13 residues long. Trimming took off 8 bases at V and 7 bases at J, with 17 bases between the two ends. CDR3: CASSRDGASEAFF. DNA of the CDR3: TGTGCCAGCTCTCGGGACGGGGCGAGTGAAGCTTTCTTT.

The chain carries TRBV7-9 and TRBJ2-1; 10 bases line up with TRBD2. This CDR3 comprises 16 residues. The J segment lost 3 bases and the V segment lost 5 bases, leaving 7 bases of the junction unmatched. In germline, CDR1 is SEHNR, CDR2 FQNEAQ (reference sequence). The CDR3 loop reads CASSRRLAGYYNEQFF. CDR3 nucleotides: TGTGCCAGCAGCCGACGACTAGCGGGTTACTACAATGAGCAGTTCTTC.

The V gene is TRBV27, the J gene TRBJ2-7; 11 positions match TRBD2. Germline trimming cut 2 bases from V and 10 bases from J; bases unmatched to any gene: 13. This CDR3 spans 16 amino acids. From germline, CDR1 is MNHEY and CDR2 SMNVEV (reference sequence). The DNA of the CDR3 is TGTGCCAGCAGTTTAGTGGGGACTAGCGGACCCCTAGAACAGTACTTC. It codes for CASSLVGTSGPLEQYF.

CDR3 in DNA: TGTGCCAGCTCCCCAAGGGTCGATACTCACAATGAGCAGTTCTTC. This translates into CASSPRVDTHNEQFF. This chain links TRBV18 with TRBJ2-1; D gene ambiguous. This CDR3 comprises 15 residues. Germline V CDR1 and CDR2: KGHSH, LQKENI. Trimming took 6 bases from V and 5 from J, leaving 17 bases between them.

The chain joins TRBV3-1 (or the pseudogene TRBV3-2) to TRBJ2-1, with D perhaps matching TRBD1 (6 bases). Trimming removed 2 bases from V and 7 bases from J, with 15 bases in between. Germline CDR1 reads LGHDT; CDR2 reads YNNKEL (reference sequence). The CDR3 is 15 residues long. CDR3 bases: TGTGCCAGCAGCCAACGTTCGTCACAGGGTAATGAGCAGTTCTTC. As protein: CASSQRSSQGNEQFF.

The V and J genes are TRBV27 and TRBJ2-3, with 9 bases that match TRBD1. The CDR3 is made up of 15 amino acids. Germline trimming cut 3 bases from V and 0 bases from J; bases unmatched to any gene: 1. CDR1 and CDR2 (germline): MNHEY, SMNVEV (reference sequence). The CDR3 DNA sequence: TGTGCCAGCAGTTTCGGGACAGGGAGCACAGATACGCAGTATTTT. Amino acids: CASSFGTGSTDTQYF.

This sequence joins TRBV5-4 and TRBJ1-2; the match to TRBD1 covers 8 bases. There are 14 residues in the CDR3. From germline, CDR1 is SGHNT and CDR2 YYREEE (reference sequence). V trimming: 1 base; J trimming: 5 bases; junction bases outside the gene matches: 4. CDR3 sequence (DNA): TGTGCCAGCAGCTTGCAGGGGGCAGGGTATGGCTACACCTTC. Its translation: CASSLQGAGYGYTF.

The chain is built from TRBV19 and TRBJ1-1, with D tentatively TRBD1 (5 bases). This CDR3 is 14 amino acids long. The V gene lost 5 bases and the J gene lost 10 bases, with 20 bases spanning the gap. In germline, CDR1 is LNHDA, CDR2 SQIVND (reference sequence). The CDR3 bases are TGTGCCAGTAGTCCACAGGAGAGGGACTGGGGAGCTTTCTTT. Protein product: CASSPQERDWGAFF.

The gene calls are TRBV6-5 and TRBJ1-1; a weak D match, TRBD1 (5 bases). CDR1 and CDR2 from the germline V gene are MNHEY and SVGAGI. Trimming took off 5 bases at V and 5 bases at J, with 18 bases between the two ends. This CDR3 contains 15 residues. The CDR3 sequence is CASSQVLLGGTEAFF. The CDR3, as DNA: TGTGCCAGCAGTCAGGTGCTCCTCGGGGGGACTGAAGCTTTCTTT.

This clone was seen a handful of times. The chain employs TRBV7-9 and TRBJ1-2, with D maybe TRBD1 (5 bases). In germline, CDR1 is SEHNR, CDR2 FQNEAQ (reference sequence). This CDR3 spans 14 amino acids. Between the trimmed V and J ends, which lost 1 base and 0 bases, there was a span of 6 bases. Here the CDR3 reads CASSLGQPNYGYTF. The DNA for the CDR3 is TGTGCCAGCAGCTTAGGACAGCCTAACTATGGCTACACCTTC.

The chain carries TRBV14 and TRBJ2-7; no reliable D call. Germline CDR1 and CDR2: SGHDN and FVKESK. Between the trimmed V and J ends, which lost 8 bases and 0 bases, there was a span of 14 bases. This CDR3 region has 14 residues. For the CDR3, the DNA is TGTGCCAGCTACCCGGATCATACCTCCTACGAGCAGTACTTC. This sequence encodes CASYPDHTSYEQYF.

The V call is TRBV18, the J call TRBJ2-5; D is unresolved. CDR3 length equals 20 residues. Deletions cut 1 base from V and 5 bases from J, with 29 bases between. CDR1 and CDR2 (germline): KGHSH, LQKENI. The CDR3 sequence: CASSPRKGIIGVRPWETQYF. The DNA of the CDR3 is TGTGCCAGCTCACCACGCAAGGGTATTATAGGTGTTCGTCCGTGGGAGACCCAGTACTTC.

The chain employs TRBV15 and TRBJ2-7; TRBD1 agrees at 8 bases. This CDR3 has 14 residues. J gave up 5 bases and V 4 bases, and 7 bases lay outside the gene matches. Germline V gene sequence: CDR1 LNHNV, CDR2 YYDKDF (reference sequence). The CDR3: CATSTGGTGDEQYF. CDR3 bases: TGTGCCACCAGCACAGGGGGGACAGGCGACGAGCAGTACTTC.

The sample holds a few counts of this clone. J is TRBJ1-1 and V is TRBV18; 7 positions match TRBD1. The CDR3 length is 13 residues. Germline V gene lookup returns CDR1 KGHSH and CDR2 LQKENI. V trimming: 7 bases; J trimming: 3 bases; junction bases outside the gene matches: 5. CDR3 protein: CASFKTGDTEAFF. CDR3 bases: TGTGCCAGCTTTAAAACAGGGGACACTGAAGCTTTCTTT.

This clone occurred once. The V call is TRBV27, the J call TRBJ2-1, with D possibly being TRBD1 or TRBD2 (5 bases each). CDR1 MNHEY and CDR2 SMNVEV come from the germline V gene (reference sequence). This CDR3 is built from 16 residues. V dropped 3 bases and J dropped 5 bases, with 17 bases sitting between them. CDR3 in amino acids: CASSFHGAGRDNEQFF. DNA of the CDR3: TGTGCCAGCAGTTTTCACGGGGCTGGGAGAGACAATGAGCAGTTCTTC.

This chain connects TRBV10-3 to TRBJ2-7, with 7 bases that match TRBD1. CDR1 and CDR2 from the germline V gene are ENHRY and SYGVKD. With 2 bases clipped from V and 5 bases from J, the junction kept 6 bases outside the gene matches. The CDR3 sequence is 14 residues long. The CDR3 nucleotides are TGTGCCATCAGTGAGGTAACAGGGGCGGACGAGCAGTACTTC. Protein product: CAISEVTGADEQYF.

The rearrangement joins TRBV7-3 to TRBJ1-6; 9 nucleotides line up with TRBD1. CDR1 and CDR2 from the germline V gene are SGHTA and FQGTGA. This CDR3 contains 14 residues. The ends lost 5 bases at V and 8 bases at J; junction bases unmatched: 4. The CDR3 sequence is CASSRGQGDSPLHF. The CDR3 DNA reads TGTGCCAGCAGCCGGGGACAGGGCGATTCACCCCTCCACTTT.

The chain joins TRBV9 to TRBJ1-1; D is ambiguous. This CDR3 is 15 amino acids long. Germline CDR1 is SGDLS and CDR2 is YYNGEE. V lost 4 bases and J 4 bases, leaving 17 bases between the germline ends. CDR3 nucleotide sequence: TGTGCCAGCAGCATAGAACAGACACCTCGCACTGAAGCTTTCTTT. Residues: CASSIEQTPRTEAFF. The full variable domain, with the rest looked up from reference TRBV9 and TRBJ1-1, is DSGVTQTPKHLITATGQRVTLRCSPRSGDLSVYWYQQSLDQGLQFLIQYYNGEERAKGNILERFSAQQFPDLHSELNLSSLELGDSALYFCASSIEQTPRTEAFFGQGTRLTVV.

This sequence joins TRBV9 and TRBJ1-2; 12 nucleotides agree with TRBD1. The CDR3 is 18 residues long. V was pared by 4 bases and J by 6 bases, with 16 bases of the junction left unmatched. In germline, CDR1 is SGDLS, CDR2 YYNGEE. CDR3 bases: TGTGCCAGCAGCCCCCTGTCGGGACAGGGGGCGCAGGGGGATGGCTACACCTTC. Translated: CASSPLSGQGAQGDGYTF. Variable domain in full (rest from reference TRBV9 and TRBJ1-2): DSGVTQTPKHLITATGQRVTLRCSPRSGDLSVYWYQQSLDQGLQFLIQYYNGEERAKGNILERFSAQQFPDLHSELNLSSLELGDSALYFCASSPLSGQGAQGDGYTFGSGTRLTVV.

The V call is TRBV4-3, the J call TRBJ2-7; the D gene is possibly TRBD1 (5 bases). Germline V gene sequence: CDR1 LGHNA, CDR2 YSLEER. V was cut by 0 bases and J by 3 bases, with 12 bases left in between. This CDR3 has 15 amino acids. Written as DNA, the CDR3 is TGCGCCAGCAGCCAAGATCGGACATCGGTCTACGAGCAGTACTTC. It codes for CASSQDRTSVYEQYF.

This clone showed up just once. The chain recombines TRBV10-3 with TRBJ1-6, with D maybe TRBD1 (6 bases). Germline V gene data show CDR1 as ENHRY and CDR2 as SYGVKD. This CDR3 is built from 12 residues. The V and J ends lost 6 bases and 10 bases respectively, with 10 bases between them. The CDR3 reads CAISSGESPLHF. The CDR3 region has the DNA TGTGCCATCAGCTCAGGGGAATCACCCCTCCACTTT.

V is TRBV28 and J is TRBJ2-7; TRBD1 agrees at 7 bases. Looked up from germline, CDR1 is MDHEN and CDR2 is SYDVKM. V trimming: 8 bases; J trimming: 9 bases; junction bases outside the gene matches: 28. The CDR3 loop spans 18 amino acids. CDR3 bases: TGTGCCAGCCTGATTGAGGGGGCCGAGTCTCCTTCTATACCGGTGCAGTACTTC. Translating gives CASLIEGAESPSIPVQYF.

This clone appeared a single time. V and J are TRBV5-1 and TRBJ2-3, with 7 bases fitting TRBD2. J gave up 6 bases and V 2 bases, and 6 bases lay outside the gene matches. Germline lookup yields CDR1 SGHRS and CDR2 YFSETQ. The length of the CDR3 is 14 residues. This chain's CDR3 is CASSFGRGLDTQYF. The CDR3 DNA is TGCGCCAGCAGCTTTGGGCGGGGGTTGGATACGCAGTATTTT.

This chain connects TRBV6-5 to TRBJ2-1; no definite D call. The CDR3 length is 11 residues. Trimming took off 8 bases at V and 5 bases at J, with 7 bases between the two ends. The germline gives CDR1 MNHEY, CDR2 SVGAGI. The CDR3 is CASQSNNEQFF. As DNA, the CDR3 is TGTGCCAGCCAGTCTAACAATGAGCAGTTCTTC.